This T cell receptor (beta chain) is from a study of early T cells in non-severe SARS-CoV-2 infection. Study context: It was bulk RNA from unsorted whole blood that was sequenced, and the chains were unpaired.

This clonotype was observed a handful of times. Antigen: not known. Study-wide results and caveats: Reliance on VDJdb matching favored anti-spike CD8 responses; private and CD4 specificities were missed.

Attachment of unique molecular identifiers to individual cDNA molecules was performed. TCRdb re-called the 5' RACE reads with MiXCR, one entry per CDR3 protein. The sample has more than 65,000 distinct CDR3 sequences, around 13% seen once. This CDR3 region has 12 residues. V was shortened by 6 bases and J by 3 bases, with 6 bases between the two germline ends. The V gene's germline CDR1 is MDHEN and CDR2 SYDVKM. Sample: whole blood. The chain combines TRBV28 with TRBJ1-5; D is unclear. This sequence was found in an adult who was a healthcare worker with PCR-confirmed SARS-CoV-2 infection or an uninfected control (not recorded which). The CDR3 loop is CASRGNNQPQHF. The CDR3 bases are TGTGCCAGCAGGGGGAACAATCAGCCCCAGCATTTT.